This T cell receptor beta chain came from a study of blood T cell repertoires in COVID-19 (TCRdb year 2020). With regard to the full study: Collaborator samples came from the United States, Italy and Spain and covered acute and convalescent phases of COVID-19. The prospective study material was composed of cDNA or gDNA derived from T cells, B-cell-depleted T cells, or PBMCs. Deeply sampled blood TCRbeta repertoires from subjects exposed to, actively infected with, or recovered from COVID-19 were included in the dataset. The samples were drawn from the first 160 participants of the ongoing ImmuneRACE study and from roughly 1,300 subjects provided by 6 global collaborators. The sample metadata nearly always contained a de-identified subject ID, COVID-19 status, age in years and sex. Where HLA class I and class II types were available, the types were taken from metadata supplied by the sample provider, not from assay-based typing. The repertoires were released in a freely available public database meant as a resource for research on the immune response to SARS-CoV-2.

The collaborating institutions used their own protocols to collect whole blood in K2EDTA tubes. For TCRbeta analysis, collaborator samples were shipped as frozen whole blood, as isolated PBMCs, or as DNA extracted from either sample type. Remarks on this clone: The specificity of this receptor is unknown. No qualities accompany the bases; no much larger clone lies one base away.

V has 4 bases trimmed and J has 0 bases trimmed; junction bases matching no gene number 7. The CDR3 holds 15 amino acids from the cysteine to the phenylalanine. Of the read, only the CDR3 DNA is kept; its 45 bases are in frame from base 1. Via the germline V gene (reference sequence), CDR1 is GTSNPN and CDR2 SVGIG. Study-wide conclusions, independent of this receptor: How much clinical and demographic metadata was included differed by source and by participant, and the metadata was provided uncurated.

The immunoSEQ Assay, a bias-controlled multiplex PCR, was used to amplify TCRbeta CDR3 regions from genomic DNA. In the paper's pipeline: The number of nucleated cells in each sample was estimated from the amplification of reference gene primers within the assay. To quantify the absolute abundance of each unique TCRbeta CDR3 rearrangement, sequence reads were collapsed and filtered. For each sample, productive Simpson clonality was calculated by taking the square root of Simpson's diversity index across productive rearrangements. TCRdb holds this immuneACCESS table with in-frame rearrangements only. Some clones are missing; in checked studies, unresolved V genes explain under half, and the rest has no known cause. Clone size and V and J calls were adopted from that table, with D and trimming inferred from the DNA. The sample data list roughly 200,000 clones, and around 90% of these were observed just once. About 6.7% of the sample rests with the top ten.

Sample: peripheral blood. The rearranged chain carries TRBV30 and TRBJ2-3, and 7 junctional nucleotides match TRBD2. The receptor comes from a man aged 40-49 years with acute or convalescent COVID-19. The base sequence is TGTGCCTGGAATCTGGGCGGGGGTAGCACAGATACGCAGTATTTT. Its translation reads: CAWNLGGGSTDTQYF. Reference TRBV30 and TRBJ2-3 proteins supply the regions before and after the CDR3; the full variable domain is: SQTIHQWPATLVQPVGSPLSLECTVEGTSNPNLYWYRQAAGRGLQLLFYSVGIGQISSEVPQNLSASRPQDRQFILSSKKLLLSDSGFYLCAWNLGGGSTDTQYFGPGTRLTVL.